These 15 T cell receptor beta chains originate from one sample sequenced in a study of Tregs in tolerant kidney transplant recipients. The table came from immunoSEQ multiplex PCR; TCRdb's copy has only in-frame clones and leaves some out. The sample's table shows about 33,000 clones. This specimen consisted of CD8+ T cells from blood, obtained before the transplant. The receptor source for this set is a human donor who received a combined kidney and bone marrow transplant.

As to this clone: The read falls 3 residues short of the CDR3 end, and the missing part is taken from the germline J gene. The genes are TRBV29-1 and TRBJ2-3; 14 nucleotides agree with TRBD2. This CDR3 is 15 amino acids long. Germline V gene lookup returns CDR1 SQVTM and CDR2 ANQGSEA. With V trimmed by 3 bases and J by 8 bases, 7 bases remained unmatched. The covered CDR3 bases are TGCAGCGTTGACACCGGGACTAGCGGGAGTCCTACG. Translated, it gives CSVDTGTSGSPT. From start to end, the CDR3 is CSVDTGTSGSPTQYF.

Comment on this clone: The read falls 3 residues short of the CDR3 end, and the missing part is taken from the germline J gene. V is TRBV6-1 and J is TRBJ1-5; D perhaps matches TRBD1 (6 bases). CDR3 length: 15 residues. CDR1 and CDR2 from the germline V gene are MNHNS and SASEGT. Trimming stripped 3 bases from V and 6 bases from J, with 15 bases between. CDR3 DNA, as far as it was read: TGTGCCAGCAGTGAGAAAGGGGGGGGTAGTCAGCCC. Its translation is CASSEKGGGSQP. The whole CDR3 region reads CASSEKGGGSQPQHF.

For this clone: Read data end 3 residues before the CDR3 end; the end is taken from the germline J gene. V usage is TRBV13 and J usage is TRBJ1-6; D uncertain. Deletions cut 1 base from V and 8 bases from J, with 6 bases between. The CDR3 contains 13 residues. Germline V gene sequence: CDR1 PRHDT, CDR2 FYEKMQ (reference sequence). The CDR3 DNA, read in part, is TGTGCCAGCAGCTTAGCACAAGATTCACCC. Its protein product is CASSLAQDSP. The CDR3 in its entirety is CASSLAQDSPLHF. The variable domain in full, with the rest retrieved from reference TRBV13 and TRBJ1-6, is AAGVIQSPRHLIKEKRETATLKCYPIPRHDTVYWYQQGPGQDPQFLISFYEKMQSDKGSIPDRFSAQQFSDYHSELNMSSLELGDSALYFCASSLAQDSPLHFGNGTRLTVT.

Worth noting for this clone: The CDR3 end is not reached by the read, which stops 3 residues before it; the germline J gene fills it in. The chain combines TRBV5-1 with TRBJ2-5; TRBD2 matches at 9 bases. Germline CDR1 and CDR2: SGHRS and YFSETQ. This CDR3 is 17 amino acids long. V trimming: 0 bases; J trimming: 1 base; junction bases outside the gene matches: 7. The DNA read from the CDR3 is TGCGCCAGCAGCTTGGGGATAGCGGGGGTGTCCCAAGAGACC. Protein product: CASSLGIAGVSQET. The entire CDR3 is CASSLGIAGVSQETQYF. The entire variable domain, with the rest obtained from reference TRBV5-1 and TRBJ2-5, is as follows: KAGVTQTPRYLIKTRGQQVTLSCSPISGHRSVSWYQQTPGQGLQFLFEYFSETQRNKGNFPGRFSGRQFSNSRSEMNVSTLELGDSALYLCASSLGIAGVSQETQYFGPGTRLLVL.

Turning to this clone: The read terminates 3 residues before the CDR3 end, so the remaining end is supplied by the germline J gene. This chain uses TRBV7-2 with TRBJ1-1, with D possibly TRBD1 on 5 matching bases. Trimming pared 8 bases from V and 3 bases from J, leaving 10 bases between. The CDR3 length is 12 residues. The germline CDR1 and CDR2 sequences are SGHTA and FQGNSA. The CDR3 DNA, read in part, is TGTGCCAGCGAGGTAGGGGACACTGAA. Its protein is CASEVGDTE. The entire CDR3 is CASEVGDTEAFF.

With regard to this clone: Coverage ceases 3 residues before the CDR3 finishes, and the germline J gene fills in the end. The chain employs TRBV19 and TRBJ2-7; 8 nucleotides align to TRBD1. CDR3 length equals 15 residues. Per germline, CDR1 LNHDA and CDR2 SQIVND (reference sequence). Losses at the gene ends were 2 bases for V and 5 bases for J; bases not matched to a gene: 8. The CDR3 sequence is CASSIRSGGFNEQYF. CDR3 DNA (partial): TGTGCCAGTAGTATAAGGTCAGGGGGCTTCAACGAG.

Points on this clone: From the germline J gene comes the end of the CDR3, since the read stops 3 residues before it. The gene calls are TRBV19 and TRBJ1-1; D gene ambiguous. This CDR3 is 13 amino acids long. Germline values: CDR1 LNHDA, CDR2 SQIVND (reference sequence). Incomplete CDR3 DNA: TGTGCCAGTAGTCCATGGGCCGGGGAGGAA. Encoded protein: CASSPWAGEE. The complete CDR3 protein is CASSPWAGEEAFF.

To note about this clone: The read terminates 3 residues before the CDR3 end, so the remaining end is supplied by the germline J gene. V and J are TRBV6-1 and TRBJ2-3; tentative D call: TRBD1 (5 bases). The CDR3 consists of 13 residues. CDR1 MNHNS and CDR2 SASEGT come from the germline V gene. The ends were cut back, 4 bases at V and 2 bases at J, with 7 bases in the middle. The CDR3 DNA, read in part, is TGTGCCAGCAGTGGGGGCCCCACAGATACG. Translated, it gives CASSGGPTDT. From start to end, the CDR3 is CASSGGPTDTQYF.

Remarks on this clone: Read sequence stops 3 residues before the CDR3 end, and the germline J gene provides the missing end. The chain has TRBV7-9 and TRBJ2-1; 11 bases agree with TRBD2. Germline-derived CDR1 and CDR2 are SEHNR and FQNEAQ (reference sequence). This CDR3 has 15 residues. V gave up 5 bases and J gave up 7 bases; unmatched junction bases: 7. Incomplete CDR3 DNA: TGTGCCAGCAGCCAGACTAGCGGGATCGTAAATGAG. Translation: CASSQTSGIVNE. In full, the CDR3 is CASSQTSGIVNEQFF.

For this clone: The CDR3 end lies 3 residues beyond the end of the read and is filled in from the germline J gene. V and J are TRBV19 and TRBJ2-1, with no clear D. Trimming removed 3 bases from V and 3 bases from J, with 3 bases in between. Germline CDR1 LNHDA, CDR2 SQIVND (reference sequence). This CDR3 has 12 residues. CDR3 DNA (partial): TGTGCCAGTAGTATCGGCTACAATGAG. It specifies CASSIGYNE. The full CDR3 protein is CASSIGYNEQFF.

This chain's CDR3 is CASSLVDRGVYEQYF. CDR3 bases read: TGTGCCAGCAGCTTAGTGGACAGGGGAGTCTACGAG. The genes are TRBV7-9 and TRBJ2-7; 9 bases match TRBD1. The read ends 3 residues early relative to the CDR3; the germline J gene fills the gap. Germline V gives CDR1 SEHNR, CDR2 FQNEAQ (reference sequence). The length of the CDR3 is 15 residues. The V and J ends lost 1 base and 3 bases, in that order; junction bases with no gene match: 4. The full variable domain, its missing parts supplied by reference TRBV7-9 and TRBJ2-7, is DTGVSQNPRHKITKRGQNVTFRCDPISEHNRLYWYRQTLGQGPEFLTYFQNEAQLEKSRLLSDRFSAERPKGSFSTLEIQRTEQGDSAMYLCASSLVDRGVYEQYFGPGTRLTVT.

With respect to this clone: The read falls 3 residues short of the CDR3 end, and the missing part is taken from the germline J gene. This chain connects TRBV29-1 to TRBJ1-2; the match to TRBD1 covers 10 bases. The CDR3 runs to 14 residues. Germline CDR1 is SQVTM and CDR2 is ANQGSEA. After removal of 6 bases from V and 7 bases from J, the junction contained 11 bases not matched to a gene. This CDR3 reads CSVGQGIWEGGYTF. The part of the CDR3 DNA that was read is TGCAGCGTGGGACAGGGGATATGGGAGGGTGGC.

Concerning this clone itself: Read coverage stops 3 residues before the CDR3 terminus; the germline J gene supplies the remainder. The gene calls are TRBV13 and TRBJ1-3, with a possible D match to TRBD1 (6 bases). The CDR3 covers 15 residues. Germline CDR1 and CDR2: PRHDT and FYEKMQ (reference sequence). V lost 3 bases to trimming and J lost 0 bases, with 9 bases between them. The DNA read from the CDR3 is TGTGCCAGCAGCTTGGGGGCAGTCTCTGGAAACACC. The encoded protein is CASSLGAVSGNT. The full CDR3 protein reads CASSLGAVSGNTIYF.

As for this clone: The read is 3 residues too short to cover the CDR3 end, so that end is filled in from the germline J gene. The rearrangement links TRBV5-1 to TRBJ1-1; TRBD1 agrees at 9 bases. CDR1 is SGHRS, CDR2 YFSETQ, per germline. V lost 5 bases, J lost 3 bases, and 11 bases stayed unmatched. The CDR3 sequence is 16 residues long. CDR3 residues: CASRKVQGARDTEAFF. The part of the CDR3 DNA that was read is TGCGCCAGCAGAAAAGTACAGGGGGCGCGGGACACTGAA.

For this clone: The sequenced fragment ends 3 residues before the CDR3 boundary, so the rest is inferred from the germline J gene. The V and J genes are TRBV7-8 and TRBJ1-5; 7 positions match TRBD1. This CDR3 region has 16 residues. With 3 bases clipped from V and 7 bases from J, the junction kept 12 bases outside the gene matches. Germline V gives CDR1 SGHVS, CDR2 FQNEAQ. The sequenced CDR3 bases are TGTGCCAGCAGCTTTCAACCCCGGGACAGTCGACAGCCC. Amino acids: CASSFQPRDSRQP. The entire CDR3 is CASSFQPRDSRQPQHF. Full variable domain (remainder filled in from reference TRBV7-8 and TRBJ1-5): GAGVSQSPRYKVAKRGQDVALRCDPISGHVSLFWYQQALGQGPEFLTYFQNEAQLDKSGLPSDRFFAERPEGSVSTLKIQRTQQEDSAVYLCASSFQPRDSRQPQHFGDGTRLSIL.